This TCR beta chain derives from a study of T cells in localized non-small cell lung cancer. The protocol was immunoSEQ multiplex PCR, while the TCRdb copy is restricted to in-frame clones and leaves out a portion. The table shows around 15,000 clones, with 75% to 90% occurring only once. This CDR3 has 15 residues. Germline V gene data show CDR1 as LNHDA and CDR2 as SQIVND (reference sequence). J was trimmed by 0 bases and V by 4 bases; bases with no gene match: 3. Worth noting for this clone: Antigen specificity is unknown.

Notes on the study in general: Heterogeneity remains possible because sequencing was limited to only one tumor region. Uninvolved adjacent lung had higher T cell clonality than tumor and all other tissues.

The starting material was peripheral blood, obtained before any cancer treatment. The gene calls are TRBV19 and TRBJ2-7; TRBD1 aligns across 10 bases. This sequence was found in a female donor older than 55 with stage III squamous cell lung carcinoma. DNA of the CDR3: TGTGCCAGTAGTACGAGGACAGGGGGCTCCTACGAGCAGTACTTC. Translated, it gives CASSTRTGGSYEQYF. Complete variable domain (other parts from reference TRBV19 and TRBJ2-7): DGGITQSPKYLFRKEGQNVTLSCEQNLNHDAMYWYRQDPGQGLRLIYYSQIVNDFQKGDIAEGYSVSREKKESFPLTVTSAQKNPTAFYLCASSTRTGGSYEQYFGPGTRLTVT.